At least ten counts were recorded for the clone carrying this T cell receptor (beta chain). Its antigen is still unknown. This sample is drawn from a study of T cells after yellow fever vaccination. Findings and limits, study-wide: The secondary response showed a weaker magnitude and a faster peak, day 5 versus 15. A large majority of primary-vaccination clones showed up again after the booster (about 96% CD4, 75% to 90% CD8). Within FACS-sorted repertoires, abundant clonotypes contaminating from the bulk population could be present.

TCRdb used MiXCR to reprocess the 5' RACE reads, holding one entry per CDR3 protein. The sample has 150,000 or so distinct CDR3 sequences, approximately 6.6% seen once. The length of the CDR3 is 13 residues. Trimming cost V 5 bases and J 6 bases, with 8 bases left between them. V and J are TRBV12-3 or TRBV12-4 and TRBJ1-6; no firm D call. The sequencing here drew on CD4+ T cells sorted from PBMCs, taken 10 days after the yellow fever booster vaccination. This receptor was taken from a man aged 25-45 years who received the YFV17D yellow fever vaccine. CDR3 protein: CASSGWGNSPLHF. CDR3 DNA sequence: TGTGCCAGCAGTGGGTGGGGTAATTCACCCCTCCACTTT.